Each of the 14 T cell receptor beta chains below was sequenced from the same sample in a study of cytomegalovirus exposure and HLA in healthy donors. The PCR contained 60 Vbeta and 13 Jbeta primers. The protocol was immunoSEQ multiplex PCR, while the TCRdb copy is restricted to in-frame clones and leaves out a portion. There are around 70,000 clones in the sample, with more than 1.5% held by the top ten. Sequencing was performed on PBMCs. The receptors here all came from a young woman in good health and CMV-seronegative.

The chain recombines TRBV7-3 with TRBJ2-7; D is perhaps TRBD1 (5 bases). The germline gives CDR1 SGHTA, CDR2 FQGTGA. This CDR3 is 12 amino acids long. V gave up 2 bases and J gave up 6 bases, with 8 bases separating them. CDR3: CASSLAQGEQYF. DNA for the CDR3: TGTGCCAGCAGCTTAGCCCAGGGCGAGCAGTACTTC.

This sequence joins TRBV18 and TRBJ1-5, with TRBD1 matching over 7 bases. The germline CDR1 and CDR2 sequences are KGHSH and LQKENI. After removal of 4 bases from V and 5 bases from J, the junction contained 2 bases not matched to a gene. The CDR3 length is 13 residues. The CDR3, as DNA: TGTGCCAGCTCACGTGACAGGGATCAGCCCCAGCATTTT. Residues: CASSRDRDQPQHF. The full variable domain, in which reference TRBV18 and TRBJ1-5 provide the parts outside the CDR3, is NAGVMQNPRHLVRRRGQEARLRCSPMKGHSHVYWYRQLPEEGLKFMVYLQKENIIDESGMPKERFSAEFPKEGPSILRIQQVVRGDSAAYFCASSRDRDQPQHFGDGTRLSIL.

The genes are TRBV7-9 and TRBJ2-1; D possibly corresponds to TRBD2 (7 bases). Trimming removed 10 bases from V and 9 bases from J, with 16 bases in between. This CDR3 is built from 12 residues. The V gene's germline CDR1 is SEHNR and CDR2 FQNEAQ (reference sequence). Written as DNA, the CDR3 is TGTGCCATCCCCCAGGGGAGGGGTGAGCAGTTCTTC. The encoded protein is CAIPQGRGEQFF.

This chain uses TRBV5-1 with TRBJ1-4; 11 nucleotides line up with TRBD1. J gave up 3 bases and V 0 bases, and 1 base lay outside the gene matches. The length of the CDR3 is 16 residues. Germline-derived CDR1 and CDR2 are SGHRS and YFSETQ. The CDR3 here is CASSLGGQGANEKLFF. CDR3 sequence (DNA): TGCGCCAGCAGCTTGGGGGGACAGGGGGCTAATGAAAAACTGTTTTTT.

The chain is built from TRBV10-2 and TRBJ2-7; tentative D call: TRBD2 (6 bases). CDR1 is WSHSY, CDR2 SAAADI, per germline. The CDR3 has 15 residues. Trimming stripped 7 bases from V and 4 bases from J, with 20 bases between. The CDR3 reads CASNSGSGSLYEQYF. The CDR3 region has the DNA TGCGCCAGCAACAGTGGTAGCGGAAGTTTATACGAGCAGTACTTC.

CDR3 DNA sequence: TGCGCCAGCAGCCAAGCGGGAGGGCCTAATGAGCAGTTCTTC. It specifies CASSQAGGPNEQFF. The gene calls are TRBV4-1 and TRBJ2-1; 8 bases are shared with TRBD2. Looked up from germline, CDR1 is MGHRA and CDR2 is YSYEKL. J was trimmed by 7 bases and V by 1 base; bases with no gene match: 3. CDR3 length equals 14 residues.

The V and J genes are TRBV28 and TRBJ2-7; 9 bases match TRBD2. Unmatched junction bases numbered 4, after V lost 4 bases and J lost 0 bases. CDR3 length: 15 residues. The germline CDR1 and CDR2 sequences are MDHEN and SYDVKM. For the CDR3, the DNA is TGTGCCAGCAGTTGGACTAGCGCGCTCTCCTACGAGCAGTACTTC. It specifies CASSWTSALSYEQYF.

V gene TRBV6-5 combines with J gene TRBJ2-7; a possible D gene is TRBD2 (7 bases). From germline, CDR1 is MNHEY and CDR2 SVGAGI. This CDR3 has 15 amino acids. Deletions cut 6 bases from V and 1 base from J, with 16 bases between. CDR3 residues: CASSRWAGASYEQYF. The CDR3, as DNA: TGTGCCAGCAGCCGTTGGGCGGGGGCTTCCTACGAGCAGTACTTC.

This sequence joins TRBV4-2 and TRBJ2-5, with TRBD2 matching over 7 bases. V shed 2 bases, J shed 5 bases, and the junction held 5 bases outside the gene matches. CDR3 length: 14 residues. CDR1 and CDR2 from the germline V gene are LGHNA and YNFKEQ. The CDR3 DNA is TGTGCCAGCAGCCAAAGCGGGGCCCTTGAGACCCAGTACTTC. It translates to CASSQSGALETQYF.

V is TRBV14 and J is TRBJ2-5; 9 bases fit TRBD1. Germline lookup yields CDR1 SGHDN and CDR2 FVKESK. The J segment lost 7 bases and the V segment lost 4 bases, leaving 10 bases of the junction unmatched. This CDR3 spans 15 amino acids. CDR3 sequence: CASSPSGTGPSTQYF. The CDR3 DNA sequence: TGTGCCAGCAGCCCGTCCGGGACAGGGCCTTCGACCCAGTACTTC. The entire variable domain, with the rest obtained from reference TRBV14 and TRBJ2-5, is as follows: EAGVTQFPSHSVIEKGQTVTLRCDPISGHDNLYWYRRVMGKEIKFLLHFVKESKQDESGMPNNRFLAERTGGTYSTLKVQPAELEDSGVYFCASSPSGTGPSTQYFGPGTRLLVL.

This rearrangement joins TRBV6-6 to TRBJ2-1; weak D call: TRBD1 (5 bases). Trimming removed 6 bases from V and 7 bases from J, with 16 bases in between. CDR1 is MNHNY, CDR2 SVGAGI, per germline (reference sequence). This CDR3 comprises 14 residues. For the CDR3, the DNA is TGTGCCAGCAGCTCGCCCAACAGGAGAAATGAGCAGTTCTTC. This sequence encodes CASSSPNRRNEQFF.

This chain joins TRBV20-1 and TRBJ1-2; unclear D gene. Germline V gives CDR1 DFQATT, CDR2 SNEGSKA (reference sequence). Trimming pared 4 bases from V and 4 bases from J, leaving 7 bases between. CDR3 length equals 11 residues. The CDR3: CSATTRYGYTF. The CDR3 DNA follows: TGCAGTGCTACCACACGCTATGGCTACACCTTC.

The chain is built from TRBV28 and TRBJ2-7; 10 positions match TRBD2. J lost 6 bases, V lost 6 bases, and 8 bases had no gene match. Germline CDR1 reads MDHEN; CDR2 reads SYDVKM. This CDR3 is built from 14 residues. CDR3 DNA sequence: TGTGCCAGCAGGTCCAGCGGGAGGGCGGGCGAGCAGTACTTC. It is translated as CASRSSGRAGEQYF.

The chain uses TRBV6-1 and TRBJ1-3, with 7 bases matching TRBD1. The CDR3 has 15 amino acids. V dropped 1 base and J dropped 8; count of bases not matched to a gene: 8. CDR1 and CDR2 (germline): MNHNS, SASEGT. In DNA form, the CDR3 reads TGTGCCAGCAGTGAAGGACACTCAGGGGGAGACACCATATATTTT. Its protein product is CASSEGHSGGDTIYF.